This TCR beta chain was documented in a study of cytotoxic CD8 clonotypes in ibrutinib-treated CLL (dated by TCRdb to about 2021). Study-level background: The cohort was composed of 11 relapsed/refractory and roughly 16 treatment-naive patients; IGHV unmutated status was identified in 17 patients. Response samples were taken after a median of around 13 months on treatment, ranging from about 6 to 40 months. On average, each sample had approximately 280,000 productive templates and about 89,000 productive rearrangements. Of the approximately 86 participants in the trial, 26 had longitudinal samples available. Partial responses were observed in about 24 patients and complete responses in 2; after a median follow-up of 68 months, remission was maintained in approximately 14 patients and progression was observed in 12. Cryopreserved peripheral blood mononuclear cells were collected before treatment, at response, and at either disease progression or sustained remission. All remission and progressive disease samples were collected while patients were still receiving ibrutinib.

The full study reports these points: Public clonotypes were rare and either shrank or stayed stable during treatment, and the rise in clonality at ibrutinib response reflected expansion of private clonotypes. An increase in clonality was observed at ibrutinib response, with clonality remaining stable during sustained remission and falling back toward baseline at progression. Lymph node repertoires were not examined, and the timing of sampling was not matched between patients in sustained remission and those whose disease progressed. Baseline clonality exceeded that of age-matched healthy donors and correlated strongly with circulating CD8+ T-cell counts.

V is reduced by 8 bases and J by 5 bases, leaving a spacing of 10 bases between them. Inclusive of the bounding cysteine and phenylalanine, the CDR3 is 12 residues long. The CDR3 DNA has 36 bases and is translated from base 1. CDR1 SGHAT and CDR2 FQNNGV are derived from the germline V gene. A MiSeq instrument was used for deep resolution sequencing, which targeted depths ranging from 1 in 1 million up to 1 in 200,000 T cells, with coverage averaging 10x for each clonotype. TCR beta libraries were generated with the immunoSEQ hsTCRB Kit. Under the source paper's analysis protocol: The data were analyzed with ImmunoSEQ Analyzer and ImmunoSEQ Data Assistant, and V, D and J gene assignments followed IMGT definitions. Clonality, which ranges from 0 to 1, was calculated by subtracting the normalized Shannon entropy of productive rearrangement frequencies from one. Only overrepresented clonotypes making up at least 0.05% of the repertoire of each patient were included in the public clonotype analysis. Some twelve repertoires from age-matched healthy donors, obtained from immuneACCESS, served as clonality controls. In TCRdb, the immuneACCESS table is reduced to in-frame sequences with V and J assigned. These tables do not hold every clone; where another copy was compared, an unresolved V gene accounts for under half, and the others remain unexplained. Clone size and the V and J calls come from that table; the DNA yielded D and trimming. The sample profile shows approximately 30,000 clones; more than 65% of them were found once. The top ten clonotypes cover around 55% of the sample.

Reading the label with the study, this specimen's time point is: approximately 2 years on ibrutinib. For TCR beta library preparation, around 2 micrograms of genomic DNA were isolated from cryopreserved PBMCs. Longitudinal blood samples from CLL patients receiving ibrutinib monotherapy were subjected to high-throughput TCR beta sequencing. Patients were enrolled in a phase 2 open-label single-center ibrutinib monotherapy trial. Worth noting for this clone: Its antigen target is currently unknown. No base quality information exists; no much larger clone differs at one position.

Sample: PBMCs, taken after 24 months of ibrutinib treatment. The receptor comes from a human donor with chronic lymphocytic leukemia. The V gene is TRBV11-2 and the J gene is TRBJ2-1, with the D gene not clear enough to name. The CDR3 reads CASRPPNNEQFF. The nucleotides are TGTGCCAGCCGACCACCTAACAATGAGCAGTTCTTC.